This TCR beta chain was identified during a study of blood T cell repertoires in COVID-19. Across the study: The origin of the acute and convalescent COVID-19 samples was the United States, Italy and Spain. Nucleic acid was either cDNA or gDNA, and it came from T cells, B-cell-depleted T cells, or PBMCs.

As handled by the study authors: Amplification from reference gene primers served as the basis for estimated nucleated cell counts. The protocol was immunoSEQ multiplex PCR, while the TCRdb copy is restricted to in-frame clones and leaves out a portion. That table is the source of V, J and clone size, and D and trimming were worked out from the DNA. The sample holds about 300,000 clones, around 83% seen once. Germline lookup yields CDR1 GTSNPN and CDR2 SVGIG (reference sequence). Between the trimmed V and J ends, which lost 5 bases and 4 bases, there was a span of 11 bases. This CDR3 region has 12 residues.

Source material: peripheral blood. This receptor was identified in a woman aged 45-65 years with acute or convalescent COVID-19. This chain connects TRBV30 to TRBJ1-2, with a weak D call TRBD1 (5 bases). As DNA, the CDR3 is TGTGCCTGGGGAAGGGGTAGCTATGGCTACACCTTC. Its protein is CAWGRGSYGYTF.